These 27 T cell receptor beta chains were sequenced from one sample in a study of T cell changes during pregnancy in multiple sclerosis. The table came from immunoSEQ multiplex PCR; TCRdb's copy has only in-frame clones and leaves some out. This sample has roughly 100,000 clones, with around nine tenths found just once. The sample in question was peripheral blood, obtained after pregnancy. Receptors were obtained from a female donor with multiple sclerosis, enrolled in a pregnancy study.

The rearrangement links TRBV5-4 to TRBJ2-3; a possible D gene is TRBD2 (6 bases). Trimming took off 3 bases at V and 1 base at J, with 6 bases between the two ends. The germline V gene encodes CDR1 SGHNT and CDR2 YYREEE (reference sequence). The CDR3 is made up of 13 amino acids. The CDR3 nucleotides read TGTGCCAGCAGCTGGGGGGGCACAGATACGCAGTATTTT. It yields the protein CASSWGGTDTQYF.

The chain employs TRBV7-7 and TRBJ2-1; D is unresolved. This CDR3 has 15 amino acids. Deletions cut 5 bases from V and 8 bases from J, with 19 bases between. In germline, CDR1 is SSHAT, CDR2 FNYEAQ (reference sequence). The CDR3 DNA reads as TGTGCCAGCAGCGTTGACTTACTCTCGTATCATGAGCAGTTCTTC. This codes for CASSVDLLSYHEQFF.

The chain joins TRBV30 to TRBJ1-2, with TRBD1 matching 9 bases. Germline CDR1 GTSNPN, CDR2 SVGIG (reference sequence). The CDR3 is 13 residues long. V shed 4 bases, J shed 5 bases, and the junction held 5 bases outside the gene matches. CDR3 nucleotides: TGTGCCTGGACCGGGACAGGGAGGTATGGCTACACCTTC. This sequence encodes CAWTGTGRYGYTF.

V gene TRBV5-4 combines with J gene TRBJ2-3, with D perhaps TRBD2 (5 bases). The ends were cut back, 0 bases at V and 5 bases at J, with 10 bases in the middle. The CDR3 has 14 residues. Germline V gene lookup returns CDR1 SGHNT and CDR2 YYREEE (reference sequence). CDR3 in amino acids: CASSLEGVVDTQYF. The DNA of the CDR3 is TGTGCCAGCAGCTTGGAGGGAGTCGTAGATACGCAGTATTTT. The full variable domain, rest sourced from reference TRBV5-4 and TRBJ2-3, is ETGVTQSPTHLIKTRGQQVTLRCSSQSGHNTVSWYQQALGQGPQFIFQYYREEENGRGNFPPRFSGLQFPNYSSELNVNALELDDSALYLCASSLEGVVDTQYFGPGTRLTVL.

The genes are TRBV27 and TRBJ2-7, with D maybe TRBD2 (5 bases). In germline, CDR1 is MNHEY, CDR2 SMNVEV (reference sequence). The V end lost 5 bases, the J end lost 4 bases, and 15 bases lay between the germline ends. The CDR3 totals 14 residues. The CDR3 DNA is TGTGCCAGCAGTCCCACGGGAAAAGGGTACGAGCAGTACTTC. Amino acids: CASSPTGKGYEQYF.

The CDR3 region has the DNA TGTGCCAGCTCACCACGGGACAGAGTCAATGAGCAGTTCTTC. Amino acid sequence: CASSPRDRVNEQFF. This rearrangement joins TRBV18 to TRBJ2-1; 7 nucleotides agree with TRBD1. This CDR3 has 14 residues. After removal of 1 base from V and 6 bases from J, the junction contained 3 bases not matched to a gene. Per the germline V gene, CDR1 is KGHSH and CDR2 is LQKENI. The entire variable domain, with the rest obtained from reference TRBV18 and TRBJ2-1, is as follows: NAGVMQNPRHLVRRRGQEARLRCSPMKGHSHVYWYRQLPEEGLKFMVYLQKENIIDESGMPKERFSAEFPKEGPSILRIQQVVRGDSAAYFCASSPRDRVNEQFFGPGTRLTVL.

This chain uses TRBV6-5 with TRBJ1-1, with a tentative D call TRBD1 (5 bases). The CDR3 covers 14 residues. The ends were cut back, 2 bases at V and 1 base at J, with 8 bases in the middle. Germline V CDR1 and CDR2: MNHEY, SVGAGI. The CDR3 coding sequence is TGTGCCAGCAGTTACATCACAGGGAACACTGAAGCTTTCTTT. The encoded protein is CASSYITGNTEAFF.

This chain joins TRBV15 and TRBJ1-5; D gene uncertain. V lost 10 bases to trimming and J lost 1 base, with 11 bases between them. In germline, CDR1 is LNHNV, CDR2 YYDKDF (reference sequence). CDR3 length equals 13 residues. The chain's CDR3 is CAIRGGSNQPQHF. In DNA form, the CDR3 reads TGTGCCATCCGGGGAGGCAGCAATCAGCCCCAGCATTTT.

The rearrangement joins TRBV19 to TRBJ1-1, with D tentatively TRBD1 (6 bases). Per germline, CDR1 LNHDA and CDR2 SQIVND (reference sequence). The CDR3 is 14 amino acids. V gave up 4 bases and J gave up 5 bases, with 14 bases separating them. CDR3 nucleotides: TGTGCCAGTAGTACCCGGGGGGCAGGTACTGAAGCTTTCTTT. Its protein is CASSTRGAGTEAFF.

The chain combines TRBV18 with TRBJ2-2, with D possibly being TRBD1 (6 bases). Trimming shortened V by 2 bases and J by 2 bases, and 15 bases separated the two germline ends. This CDR3 is 17 amino acids long. Germline CDR1 and CDR2: KGHSH and LQKENI. The CDR3 loop reads CASSPWRPRGNTGELFF. The CDR3 region has the DNA TGTGCCAGCTCACCATGGAGGCCCAGGGGCAACACCGGGGAGCTGTTTTTT.

This clone showed up many times. The chain is built from TRBV18 and TRBJ1-1, with TRBD1 identical over 7 bases. The germline CDR1 and CDR2 sequences are KGHSH and LQKENI. This CDR3 has 16 amino acids. With V trimmed by 2 bases and J by 0 bases, 6 bases remained unmatched. This CDR3 is CASSPGTAAMNTEAFF. Written as DNA, the CDR3 is TGTGCCAGCTCACCAGGGACAGCCGCAATGAACACTGAAGCTTTCTTT.

This chain connects TRBV11-2 to TRBJ2-3, with 12 bases that match TRBD2. J was trimmed by 4 bases and V by 5 bases; bases with no gene match: 10. Looked up from germline, CDR1 is SGHAT and CDR2 is FQNNGV. This CDR3 region has 17 residues. The CDR3: CASSLPSTSGSADTQYF. As DNA, the CDR3 is TGTGCCAGCAGCCTCCCCTCGACTAGCGGGAGTGCAGATACGCAGTATTTT.

The V gene is TRBV18, the J gene TRBJ2-1; 8 bases are shared with TRBD1. Germline trimming cut 4 bases from V and 6 bases from J; bases unmatched to any gene: 11. From germline, CDR1 is KGHSH and CDR2 LQKENI. This CDR3 spans 16 amino acids. CDR3 protein: CASSREAGGAGNEQFF. The CDR3 DNA follows: TGTGCCAGCTCACGAGAAGCAGGGGGCGCGGGCAATGAGCAGTTCTTC.

V usage is TRBV6-6 and J usage is TRBJ2-3, with 16 bases lining up with TRBD2. The CDR3 totals 16 residues. CDR1 MNHNY and CDR2 SVGAGI come from the germline V gene (reference sequence). V trimming: 4 bases; J trimming: 5 bases; junction bases outside the gene matches: 3. Here the CDR3 DNA reads TGTGCCAGCAGTTTGGGACTAGCGGGGGGGGGAGATACGCAGTATTTT. This sequence encodes CASSLGLAGGGDTQYF.

This chain links TRBV5-4 with TRBJ1-2; 9 nucleotides line up with TRBD1. J lost 5 bases, V lost 2 bases, and 7 bases had no gene match. The length of the CDR3 is 15 residues. The germline V gene encodes CDR1 SGHNT and CDR2 YYREEE (reference sequence). The CDR3 loop is CASSLTGTGRYGYTF. CDR3 nucleotide sequence: TGTGCCAGCAGCTTAACCGGGACAGGGCGGTATGGCTACACCTTC.

The rearrangement uses TRBV9 and TRBJ2-7; 13 bases line up with TRBD2. CDR3 length: 15 amino acids. The trim removed 4 bases at V and 2 bases at J, leaving 3 bases unmatched. CDR1 SGDLS and CDR2 YYNGEE come from the germline V gene. CDR3 DNA: TGTGCCAGCAGCTCTGGACTAGCGGGAGCCTACGAGCAGTACTTC. Its translation is CASSSGLAGAYEQYF. Based on the CDR3 plus reference TRBV9 and TRBJ2-7, the full variable domain is DSGVTQTPKHLITATGQRVTLRCSPRSGDLSVYWYQQSLDQGLQFLIQYYNGEERAKGNILERFSAQQFPDLHSELNLSSLELGDSALYFCASSSGLAGAYEQYFGPGTRLTVT.

This sequence joins TRBV7-3 and TRBJ1-2; 8 bases are a match to TRBD1. The CDR3 is 16 residues long. Germline lookup yields CDR1 SGHTA and CDR2 FQGTGA. J was trimmed by 2 bases and V by 0 bases; bases with no gene match: 5. The CDR3, as DNA: TGTGCCAGCAGCTTAACCTACCGGACAGGGAACTATGGCTACACCTTC. Encoded protein: CASSLTYRTGNYGYTF.

The V call is TRBV27, the J call TRBJ2-7; 16 bases are a match to TRBD2. The CDR3 runs to 18 residues. After removal of 2 bases from V and 6 bases from J, the junction contained 10 bases not matched to a gene. Per germline, CDR1 MNHEY and CDR2 SMNVEV (reference sequence). DNA for the CDR3: TGTGCCAGCAGTTTAAGGCCCCCTGGGACTAGCGGGAGGGGCGAGCAGTACTTC. This encodes CASSLRPPGTSGRGEQYF.

The chain couples TRBV5-1 to TRBJ2-5; 12 nucleotides align to TRBD1. This CDR3 contains 16 residues. Trimming cost V 8 bases and J 4 bases; bases outside gene matches: 12. From germline, CDR1 is SGHRS and CDR2 YFSETQ. The CDR3 spells CASDEGGTGGLETQYF. The CDR3, as DNA: TGCGCCAGTGATGAAGGAGGGACAGGGGGCTTAGAGACCCAGTACTTC.

This sequence joins TRBV28 and TRBJ1-2, with 11 bases identical to TRBD1. Per germline, CDR1 MDHEN and CDR2 SYDVKM. The CDR3 is 15 residues long. V lost 4 bases to trimming and J lost 5 bases; unmatched junction nucleotides: 6. The CDR3: CASSSSDRGLYGYTF. DNA for the CDR3: TGTGCCAGCAGTTCATCGGACAGGGGGCTATATGGCTACACCTTC.

This sequence joins TRBV5-8 and TRBJ1-5; D remains unclear. The V end was cut by 8 bases, the J end by 4 bases, with 13 bases between. This CDR3 comprises 13 residues. Germline CDR1 is SGHTS and CDR2 is YDEGEE. CDR3 residues: CASSHRGNQPQHF. The DNA of the CDR3 is TGTGCCAGTTCCCATCGCGGTAATCAGCCCCAGCATTTT.

The CDR3, as DNA: TGCGCCAGCAGTGATCGCGAAGCGGAGACCTACGAGCAGTACTTC. Translated, it gives CASSDREAETYEQYF. The chain uses TRBV10-1 and TRBJ2-7; D is perhaps TRBD2 (5 bases). Germline CDR1 reads WNHNN; CDR2 reads SYGVQD (reference sequence). This CDR3 has 15 amino acids. V was clipped by 3 bases and J by 2 bases, with 14 bases between them.

This clone was recorded once. The rearrangement links TRBV7-9 to TRBJ1-3, with unresolved D. Trimming pared 5 bases from V and 0 bases from J, leaving 14 bases between. Germline CDR1 is SEHNR and CDR2 is FQNEAQ (reference sequence). The CDR3 is 16 residues long. CDR3 loop: CASSQANSYSGNTIYF. CDR3 nucleotides: TGTGCCAGCAGCCAAGCCAACAGTTACTCTGGAAACACCATATATTTT.

The genes are TRBV7-3 and TRBJ1-2; perhaps TRBD1 as D (6 bases). Looked up from germline, CDR1 is SGHTA and CDR2 is FQGTGA. The ends were cut back, 5 bases at V and 7 bases at J, with 23 bases in the middle. The CDR3 covers 16 residues. Here the CDR3 reads CASSPTGRPGSVGYTF. In nucleotides, the CDR3 is TGTGCCAGCAGCCCAACAGGGCGGCCAGGATCGGTTGGCTACACCTTC.

The chain combines TRBV28 with TRBJ2-6; 9 nucleotides align to TRBD1. The CDR3 length is 15 residues. Germline V gives CDR1 MDHEN, CDR2 SYDVKM. Trimming removed 6 bases from V and 3 bases from J; junction bases left unmatched: 3. CDR3 nucleotides: TGTGCCAGCAGCTACAGGGGGCGTGGGGCCAACGTCCTGACTTTC. It is translated as CASSYRGRGANVLTF.

The rearrangement joins TRBV5-1 to TRBJ2-1; 9 bases are a match to TRBD2. Germline CDR1 and CDR2: SGHRS and YFSETQ. Trimming removed 7 bases from V and 15 bases from J; junction bases left unmatched: 14. The CDR3 extends over 13 amino acids. The DNA for the CDR3 is TGCGCCAGCGTCGGGAAACCGGGACTAGCACCGTTCTTC. Residues: CASVGKPGLAPFF.

CDR3 nucleotides: TGTGCCAGCAGCTCAAGAGGGGGCAGGAATGGCTACACCTTC. This codes for CASSSRGGRNGYTF. This sequence joins TRBV7-2 and TRBJ1-2, with 7 nucleotides matching TRBD1. The trim removed 4 bases at V and 6 bases at J, leaving 8 bases unmatched. Germline lookup yields CDR1 SGHTA and CDR2 FQGNSA. CDR3 length equals 14 residues.